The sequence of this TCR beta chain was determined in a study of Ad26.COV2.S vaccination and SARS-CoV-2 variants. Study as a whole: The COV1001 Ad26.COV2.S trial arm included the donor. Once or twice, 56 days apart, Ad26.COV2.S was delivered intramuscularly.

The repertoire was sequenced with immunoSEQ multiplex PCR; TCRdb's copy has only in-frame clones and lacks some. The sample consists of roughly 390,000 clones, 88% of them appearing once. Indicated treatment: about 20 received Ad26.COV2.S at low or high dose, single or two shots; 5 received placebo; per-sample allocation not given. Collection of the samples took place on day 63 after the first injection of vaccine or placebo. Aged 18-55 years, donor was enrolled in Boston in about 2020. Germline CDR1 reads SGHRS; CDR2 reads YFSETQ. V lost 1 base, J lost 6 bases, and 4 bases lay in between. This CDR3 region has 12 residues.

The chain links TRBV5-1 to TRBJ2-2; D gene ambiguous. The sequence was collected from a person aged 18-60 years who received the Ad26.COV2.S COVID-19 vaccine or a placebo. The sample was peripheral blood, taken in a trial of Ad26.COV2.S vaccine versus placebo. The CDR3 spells CASSLSAGELFF. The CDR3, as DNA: TGCGCCAGCAGCTTGTCTGCCGGGGAGCTGTTTTTT. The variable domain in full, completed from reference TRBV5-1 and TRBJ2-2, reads KAGVTQTPRYLIKTRGQQVTLSCSPISGHRSVSWYQQTPGQGLQFLFEYFSETQRNKGNFPGRFSGRQFSNSRSEMNVSTLELGDSALYLCASSLSAGELFFGEGSRLTVL.